The T cell receptor beta chain described here comes from a study of molecular identifiers for immune sequencing clone quantification (dated by TCRdb to between 2017 and 2018). For the study in its entirety: For a replicate experiment, RNA from approximately 20,000 or 100,000 naive CD8 T cells was divided into five aliquots, and four of the five aliquots were sequenced. This methods study used CD8 T cells to benchmark TCR RNA copy counting and molecular-identifier clustering-based TCR repertoire sequencing (MIDCIRS). Overall study outcomes, separate from this receptor: Highly expanded clone sizes could be underestimated because identical TCR molecules may share a barcode. Modeling gave 3 to 3.5 recovered TCR RNA copies per cell versus approximately 9 by digital PCR, implying roughly 29% capture efficiency. Clones above 20 RNA copies held over 97% of molecules in CMV-specific effector cells but under 1% in naive cells. Spiked-in Jurkat TCR RNA (around 9 copies' worth), which is not part of the donor repertoire, was contained in the naive libraries. Spiked-in Jurkat TCR RNA equivalent to a single cell was reported to be detectable even among 750,000 to 1,000,000 naive CD8 T cells. When barcode sub-clustering was left out, chimeric consensus sequences inflated TCR diversity, with chimeras reaching as high as 47%.

Libraries of naive CD8 T cells were built from around 20,000 to 1,000,000 sorted cells, with 10%, 30% or 50% of the purified RNA used. On a BD FACSAria II, naive CD8 T cells were FACS-sorted as CD8+CD4-CCR7+CD45RA+ and collected into RLT Plus buffer. To test detection sensitivity, Jurkat RNA equivalent to about eleven TCR copies was spiked into samples of roughly 18,000-1,100,000 naive CD8 T cells. CD8 T cells were enriched using RosetteSep CD8+ T Cell Enrichment Cocktail and Ficoll-Paque, and the enriched cells then underwent ACK red cell lysis. There are many counts of this clonotype. Its antigen has not been determined. No much larger clone exists at a distance of one base, and base qualities are not known. Library creation used PCR. This sample was sequenced with a NextSeq 500. Bulk TCR libraries were prepared as previously described, using TCR primers listed in Table S5. Purification of total RNA was performed with the Qiagen AllPrep DNA/RNA kit. Before any analysis, reads coming from multiple sequencing runs of the same library were combined into one pool. From the authors' description of their analysis: Only reads with exact TCR constant sequence were kept, trimmed to 150 nt, and grouped by their 12-nt molecular barcodes. Within each barcode group, reads were sub-clustered at a 15% Levenshtein threshold, and quality-weighted consensus sequences were built per RNA molecule. Non-functional sequences were excluded, and lower-count sequences lying one edit away from another sequence were also excluded. Based on a fit of two negative binomial distributions, barcode sub-clusters having less than 20% of the maximum read count were discarded. TCRdb reprocessed the public reads (quality trimming at Q25 with fastp, clone calling with MiXCR) and kept in-frame beta chains. Rows with one shared CDR3 protein collapse into an entry with the most common genes and DNA. These V and J calls originate from TCRdb's pipeline instead of the authors' own analysis. The sample table contains roughly 97,000 distinct CDR3 sequences; only one count was recorded for 24% of them. The ten largest clonotypes hold 0.85% to 0.95% of the sample.

V is cut back by 4 bases and J by 6 bases, with 8 bases in the junction unmatched. The CDR3 goes from the cysteine to the phenylalanine over 15 residues. The DNA shown is the 45-base CDR3, in frame from base 1. This receptor was identified in a human donor in good health. Some libraries in this study had Jurkat cell RNA spiked in. Sequenced material: naive CD8+ T cells from blood, with Jurkat cell RNA spiked in. Reading the label with the study, this specimen's cell subset or site is: FACS-sorted CD8+CD4-CCR7+CD45RA+ naive T cells. The V and J genes are TRBV12-3 or TRBV12-4 and TRBJ1-5, with 8 bases aligning to TRBD1. Read as DNA, the sequence is TGTGCCAGCAGTTCCTCGGACAGGGAAGGTCAGCCCCAGCATTTT. This yields the protein CASSSSDREGQPQHF.